This T cell receptor (beta chain) originates from a study of blood T cells in healthy people across ages. In its sample, this clonotype was seen many times. Its cognate antigen is unknown. The use of a sample-barcoded 5' primer and a J-beta primer mix characterized a second PCR of 7 to 11 cycles. A template-switch adaptor containing 12 random nucleotides labeled each cDNA molecule. Using its own MiXCR run on the 5' RACE reads, TCRdb lists one record per CDR3 protein. The sample includes over 750,000 distinct CDR3 sequences, approximately 25% of them seen just once. This CDR3 comprises 16 residues. V gave up 0 bases and J gave up 6 bases, with 14 bases separating them. Per the germline V gene, CDR1 is LNHNV and CDR2 is YYDKDF (reference sequence). Regarding the study as a whole: Strong correlation was found linking TCR beta diversity to naive T cell percentage.

These same records also appear under a second study, on T cells of mothers and their children.

The TCR sequence derives from a boy under 18 in good health. The chain links TRBV15 to TRBJ2-2; no clear D gene. Sequenced input: blood. CDR3 sequence reads: CATSRDYIVSPGELFF. The CDR3 DNA is TGTGCCACCAGCAGAGATTATATAGTGTCCCCCGGGGAGCTGTTTTTT.